This T cell receptor beta chain is from a study of T cells in localized non-small cell lung cancer. Libraries were prepared by immunoSEQ multiplex PCR; TCRdb keeps only in-frame clonotypes and omits some of them. The sample yields roughly 28,000 clones, around four fifths seen once. With regard to this clone: Its antigen is not known.

This CDR3 has 14 residues. Germline CDR1 is SGHNT and CDR2 is YENEEA. V dropped 4 bases and J dropped 3 bases, with 12 bases sitting between them. Study-level results: Clonality of T cells reached its maximum in uninvolved adjacent lung, surpassing tumor. Out of the top 100 tumor clones, a median approximately 61 were seen in adjacent lung.

The sequencing used peripheral blood, collected before any cancer treatment. The chain has TRBV11-3 and TRBJ1-1; weak D call: TRBD1 (5 bases). The clonotype comes from a woman aged 35-70 years with stage I lung adenocarcinoma. The CDR3 loop is CASSSSGGYTEAFF. CDR3 bases: TGTGCCAGCAGCTCCTCGGGGGGTTACACTGAAGCTTTCTTT.